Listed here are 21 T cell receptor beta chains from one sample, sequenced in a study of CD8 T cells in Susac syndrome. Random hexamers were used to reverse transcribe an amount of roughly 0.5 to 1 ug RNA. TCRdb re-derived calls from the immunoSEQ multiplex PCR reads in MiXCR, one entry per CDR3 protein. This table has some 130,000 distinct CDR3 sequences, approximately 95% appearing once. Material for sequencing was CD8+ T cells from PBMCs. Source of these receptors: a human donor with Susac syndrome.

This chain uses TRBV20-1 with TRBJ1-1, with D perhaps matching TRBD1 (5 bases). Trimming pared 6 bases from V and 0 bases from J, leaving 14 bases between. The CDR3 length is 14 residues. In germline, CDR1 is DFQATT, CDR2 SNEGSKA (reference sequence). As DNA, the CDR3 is TGCAGTGCCCCCCAACAGGCGATGAACACTGAAGCTTTCTTT. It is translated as CSAPQQAMNTEAFF.

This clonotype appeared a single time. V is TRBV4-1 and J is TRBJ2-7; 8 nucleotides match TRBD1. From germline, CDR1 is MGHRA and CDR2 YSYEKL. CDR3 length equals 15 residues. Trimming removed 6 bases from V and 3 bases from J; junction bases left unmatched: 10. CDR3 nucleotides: TGCGCCAGCAGGCCCGGGACAGGCATGGTCTACGAGCAGTACTTC. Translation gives CASRPGTGMVYEQYF.

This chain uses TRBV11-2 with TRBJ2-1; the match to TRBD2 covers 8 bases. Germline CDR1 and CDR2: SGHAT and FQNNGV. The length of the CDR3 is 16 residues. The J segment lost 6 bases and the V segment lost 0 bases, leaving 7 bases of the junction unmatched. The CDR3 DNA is TGTGCCAGCAGCTTAGAGTTCAGCGGGAGTGGCAATGAGCAGTTCTTC. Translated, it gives CASSLEFSGSGNEQFF.

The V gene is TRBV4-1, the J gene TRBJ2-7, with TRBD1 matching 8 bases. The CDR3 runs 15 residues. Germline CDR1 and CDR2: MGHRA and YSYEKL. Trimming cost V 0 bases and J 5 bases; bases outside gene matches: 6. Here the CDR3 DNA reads TGCGCCAGCAGCCAAGAAGAGTCAGGGGGCGACGAGCAGTACTTC. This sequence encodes CASSQEESGGDEQYF.

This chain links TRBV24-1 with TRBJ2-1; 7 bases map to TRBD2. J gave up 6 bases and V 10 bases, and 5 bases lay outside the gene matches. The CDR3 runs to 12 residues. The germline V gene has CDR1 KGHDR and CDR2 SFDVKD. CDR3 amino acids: CATQRGGNEQFF. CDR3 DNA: TGTGCCACTCAGCGGGGAGGCAATGAGCAGTTCTTC.

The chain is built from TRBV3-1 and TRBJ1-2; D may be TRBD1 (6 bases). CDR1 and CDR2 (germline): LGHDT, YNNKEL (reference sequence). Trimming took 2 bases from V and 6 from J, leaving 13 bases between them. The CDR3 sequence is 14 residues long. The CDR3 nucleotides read TGTGCCAGCAGCCAAACTACAGGGATGGATGGCTACACCTTC. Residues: CASSQTTGMDGYTF.

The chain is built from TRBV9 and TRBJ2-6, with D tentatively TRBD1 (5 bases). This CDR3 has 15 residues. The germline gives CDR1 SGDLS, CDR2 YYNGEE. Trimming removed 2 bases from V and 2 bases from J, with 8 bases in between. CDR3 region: CASSVVGAGANVLTF. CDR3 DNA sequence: TGTGCCAGCAGCGTGGTAGGGGCTGGGGCCAACGTCCTGACTTTC.

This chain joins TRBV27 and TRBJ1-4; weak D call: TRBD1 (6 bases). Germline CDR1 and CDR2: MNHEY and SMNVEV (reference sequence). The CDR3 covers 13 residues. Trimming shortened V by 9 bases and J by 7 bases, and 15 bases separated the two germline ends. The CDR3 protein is CASVGGPGEKLFF. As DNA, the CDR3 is TGTGCCAGTGTCGGGGGGCCGGGTGAAAAACTGTTTTTT.

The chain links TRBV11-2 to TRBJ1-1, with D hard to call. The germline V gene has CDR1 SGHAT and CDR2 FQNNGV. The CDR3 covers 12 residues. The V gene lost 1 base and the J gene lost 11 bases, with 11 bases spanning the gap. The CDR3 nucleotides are TGTGCCAGCAGCTTAGGGCCGACGGGGGCTTTCTTT. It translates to CASSLGPTGAFF.

The CDR3 DNA sequence: TGCGCCAGCAGTGGGACGGCCACAGATACGCAGTATTTT. Translation gives CASSGTATDTQYF. This chain links TRBV10-1 with TRBJ2-3; no firm D call. The CDR3 spans 13 residues. CDR1 and CDR2 from the germline V gene are WNHNN and SYGVQD (reference sequence). V lost 4 bases, J lost 2 bases, and 7 bases lay in between.

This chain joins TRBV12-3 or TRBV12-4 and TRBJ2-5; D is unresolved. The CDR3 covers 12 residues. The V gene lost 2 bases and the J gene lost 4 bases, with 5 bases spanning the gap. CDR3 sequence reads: CASSLNRETQYF. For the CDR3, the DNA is TGTGCCAGCAGTTTAAACAGAGAGACCCAGTACTTC.

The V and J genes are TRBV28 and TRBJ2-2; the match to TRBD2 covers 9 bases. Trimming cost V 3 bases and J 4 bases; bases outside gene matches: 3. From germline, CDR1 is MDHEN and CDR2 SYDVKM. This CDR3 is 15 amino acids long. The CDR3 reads CASSFSGSGTGELFF. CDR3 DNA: TGTGCCAGCAGTTTTAGCGGGAGTGGCACCGGGGAGCTGTTTTTT.

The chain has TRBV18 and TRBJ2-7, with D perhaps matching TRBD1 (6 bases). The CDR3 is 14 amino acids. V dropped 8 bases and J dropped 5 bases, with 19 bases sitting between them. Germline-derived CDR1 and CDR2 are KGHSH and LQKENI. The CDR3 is CASATGTMVDEQYF. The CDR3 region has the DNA TGTGCCAGCGCCACCGGGACAATGGTAGACGAGCAGTACTTC.

DNA for the CDR3: TGCAGCGTAGGGACTAGCACAGATACGCAGTATTTT. Its translation is CSVGTSTDTQYF. The chain couples TRBV29-1 to TRBJ2-3, with D possibly being TRBD2 (6 bases). This CDR3 is built from 12 residues. Germline V gene data show CDR1 as SQVTM and CDR2 as ANQGSEA. V lost 6 bases, J lost 0 bases, and 7 bases lay in between.

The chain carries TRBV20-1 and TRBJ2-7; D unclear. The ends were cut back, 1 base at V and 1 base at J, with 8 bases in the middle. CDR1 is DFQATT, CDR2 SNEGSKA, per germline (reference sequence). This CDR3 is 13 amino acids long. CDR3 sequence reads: CSARGGLSYEQYF. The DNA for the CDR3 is TGCAGTGCTAGAGGCGGATTATCCTACGAGCAGTACTTC.

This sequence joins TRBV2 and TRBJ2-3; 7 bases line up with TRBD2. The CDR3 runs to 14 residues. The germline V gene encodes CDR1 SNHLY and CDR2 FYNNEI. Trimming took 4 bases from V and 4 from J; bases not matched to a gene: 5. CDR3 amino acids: CASSGTSLSDTQYF. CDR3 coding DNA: TGTGCCAGCAGTGGGACTAGTCTTTCAGATACGCAGTATTTT.

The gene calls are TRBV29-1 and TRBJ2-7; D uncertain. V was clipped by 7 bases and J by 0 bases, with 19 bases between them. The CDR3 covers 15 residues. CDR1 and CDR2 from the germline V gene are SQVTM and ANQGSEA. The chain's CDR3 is CSALKPTESSYEQYF. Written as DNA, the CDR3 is TGCAGCGCCCTAAAACCGACGGAGAGCTCCTACGAGCAGTACTTC.

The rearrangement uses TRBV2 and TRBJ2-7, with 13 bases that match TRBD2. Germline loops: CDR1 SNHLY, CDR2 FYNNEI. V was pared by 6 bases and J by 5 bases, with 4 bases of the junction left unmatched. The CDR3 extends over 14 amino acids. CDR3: CASRGTSGTDEQYF. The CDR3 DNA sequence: TGTGCCAGCAGGGGGACTAGCGGGACGGACGAGCAGTACTTC. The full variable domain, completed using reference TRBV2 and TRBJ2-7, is EPEVTQTPSHQVTQMGQEVILRCVPISNHLYFYWYRQILGQKVEFLVSFYNNEISEKSEIFDDQFSVERPDGSNFTLKIRSTKLEDSAMYFCASRGTSGTDEQYFGPGTRLTVT.

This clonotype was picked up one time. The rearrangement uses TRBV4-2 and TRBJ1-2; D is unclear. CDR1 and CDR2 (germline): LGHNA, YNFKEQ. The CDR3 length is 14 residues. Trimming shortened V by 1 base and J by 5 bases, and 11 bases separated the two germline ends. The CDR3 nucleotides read TGTGCCAGCAGCCAAGGGGAGGAATTATATGGCTACACCTTC. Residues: CASSQGEELYGYTF.

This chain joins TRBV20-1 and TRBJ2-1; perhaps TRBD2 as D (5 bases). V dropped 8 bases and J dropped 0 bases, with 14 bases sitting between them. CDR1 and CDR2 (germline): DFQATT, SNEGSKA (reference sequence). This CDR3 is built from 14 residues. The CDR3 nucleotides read TGCAGTTGCGGGCGGCCGAGCTCCTACAATGAGCAGTTCTTC. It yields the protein CSCGRPSSYNEQFF.

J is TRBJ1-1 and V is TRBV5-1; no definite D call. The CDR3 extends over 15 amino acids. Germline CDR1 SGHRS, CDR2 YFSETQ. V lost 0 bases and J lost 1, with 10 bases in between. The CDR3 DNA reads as TGCGCCAGCAGCTTGGCCACAGTGGGGAACACTGAAGCTTTCTTT. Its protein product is CASSLATVGNTEAFF.